This T cell receptor beta chain was captured by sequencing in a study of vaccination and CD4 T cells after COVID-19. Study details: Participants received two doses of either BNT162b2 or mRNA-1273 vaccine.

The CDR3 spans 12 residues. Germline loops: CDR1 GTSNPN, CDR2 SVGIG (reference sequence). Trimming left V 4 bases short and J 5 bases short, with 11 bases between. Stated treatment: roughly 10-day PBMC culture with coronavirus spike peptide pools or control peptides (ViraFEST assay). It was before the COVID-19 pandemic (2011-2018) that the unexposed donor's CD4+ T cells were collected. Cultured CD4+ T cell DNA was sequenced using the Oncomine TCR Beta short-read assay. The template was genomic DNA from cultured CD4+ T cells. Each CDR3 protein is one row after TCRdb ran MiXCR on the PCR reads. The sample holds 5,500 to 9,000 distinct CDR3 sequences, roughly 29% seen once. With respect to this clonotype: The antigen is unknown.

V gene TRBV30 combines with J gene TRBJ1-1, with D tentatively TRBD1 (6 bases). This receptor was taken from a human donor in good health. Sequencing used CD4+ T cells from blood, cultured in vitro. The CDR3 region has the DNA TGTGCCTGGACCTTCGACAGGACTGAAGCTTTCTTT. Amino acid sequence: CAWTFDRTEAFF.